The T cell receptor (beta chain) under discussion was sequenced for a study of cytomegalovirus exposure and HLA in healthy donors. General study findings and limits: Many donors shared some public TCRs, even though most TCR sequences were rare. TCR beta chains numbering more than 150 were designated cytomegalovirus-associated. Beyond CMV serostatus, there was no information to go on about immune exposure. Accurate prediction of HLA-A and HLA-B alleles (for most subjects) was reportedly achieved from TCR beta sequences.

V lost 3 bases and J lost 4; bases outside the gene matches: 6. This CDR3 contains 16 residues. Germline assignment: CDR1 MNHEY and CDR2 SMNVEV (reference sequence). As concerns this clone: Its target is not known.

The PCR contained 60 Vbeta and 13 Jbeta primers. Clones were read by immunoSEQ multiplex PCR, and TCRdb kept only the in-frame ones, dropping some. The sample lists about 110,000 clones, 75% to 85% occurring once. The gene calls are TRBV27 and TRBJ2-3, with 11 positions matching TRBD2. Sequenced material: PBMCs. The clonotype originates from a man aged 18 to 30 in good health and CMV-seronegative. The CDR3: CASSFEGLAGSDTQYF. In nucleotides, the CDR3 is TGTGCCAGCAGTTTCGAAGGACTAGCGGGCTCAGATACGCAGTATTTT.